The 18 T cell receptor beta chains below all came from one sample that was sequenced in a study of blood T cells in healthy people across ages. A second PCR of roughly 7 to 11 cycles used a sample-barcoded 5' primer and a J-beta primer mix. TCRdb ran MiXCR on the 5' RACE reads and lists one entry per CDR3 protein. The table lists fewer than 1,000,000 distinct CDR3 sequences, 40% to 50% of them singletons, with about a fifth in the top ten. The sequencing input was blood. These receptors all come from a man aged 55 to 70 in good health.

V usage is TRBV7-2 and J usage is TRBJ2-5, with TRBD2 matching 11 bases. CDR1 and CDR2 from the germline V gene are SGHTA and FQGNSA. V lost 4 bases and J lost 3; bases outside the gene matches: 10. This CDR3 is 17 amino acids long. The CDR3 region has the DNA TGTGCCAGCAGCTCCCTCCGACCGACTAGCGGGGAAGAGACCCAGTACTTC. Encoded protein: CASSSLRPTSGEETQYF.

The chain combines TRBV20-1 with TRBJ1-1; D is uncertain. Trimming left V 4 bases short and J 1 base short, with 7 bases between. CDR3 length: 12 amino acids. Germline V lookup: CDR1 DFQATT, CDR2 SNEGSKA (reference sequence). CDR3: CSAMVSNTEAFF. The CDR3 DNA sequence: TGCAGTGCTATGGTCTCGAACACTGAAGCTTTCTTT.

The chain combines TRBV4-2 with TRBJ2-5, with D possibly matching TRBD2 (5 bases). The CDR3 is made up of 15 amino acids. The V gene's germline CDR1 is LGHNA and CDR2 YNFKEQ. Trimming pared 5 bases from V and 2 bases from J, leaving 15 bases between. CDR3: CASSENRGPQETQYF. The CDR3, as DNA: TGTGCCAGCAGCGAAAACCGAGGGCCTCAAGAGACCCAGTACTTC.

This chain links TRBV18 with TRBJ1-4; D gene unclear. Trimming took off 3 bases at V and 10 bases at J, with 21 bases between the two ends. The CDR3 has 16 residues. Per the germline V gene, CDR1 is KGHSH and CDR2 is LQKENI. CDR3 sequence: CASSPSGAQSYGKLFF. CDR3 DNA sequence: TGTGCCAGCTCACCGTCGGGCGCCCAATCCTATGGAAAACTGTTTTTT. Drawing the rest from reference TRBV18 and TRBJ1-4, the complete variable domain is NAGVMQNPRHLVRRRGQEARLRCSPMKGHSHVYWYRQLPEEGLKFMVYLQKENIIDESGMPKERFSAEFPKEGPSILRIQQVVRGDSAAYFCASSPSGAQSYGKLFFGSGTQLSVL.

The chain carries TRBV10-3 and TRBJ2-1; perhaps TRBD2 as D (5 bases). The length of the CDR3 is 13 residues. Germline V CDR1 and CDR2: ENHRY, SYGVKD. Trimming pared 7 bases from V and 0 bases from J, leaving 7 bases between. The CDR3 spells CAIMGSSYNEQFF. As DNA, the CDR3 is TGTGCCATCATGGGGAGCTCCTACAATGAGCAGTTCTTC.

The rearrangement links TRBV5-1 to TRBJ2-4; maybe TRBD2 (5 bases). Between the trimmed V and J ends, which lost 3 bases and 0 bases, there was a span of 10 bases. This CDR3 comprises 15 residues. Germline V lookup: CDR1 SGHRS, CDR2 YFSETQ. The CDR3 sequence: CASSSEREAKNIQYF. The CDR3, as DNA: TGCGCCAGCAGCTCCGAGAGGGAAGCCAAAAACATTCAGTACTTC.

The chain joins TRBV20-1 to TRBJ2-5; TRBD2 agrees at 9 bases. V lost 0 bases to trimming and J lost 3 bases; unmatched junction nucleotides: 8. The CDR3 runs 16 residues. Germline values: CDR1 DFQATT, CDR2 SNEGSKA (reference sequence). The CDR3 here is CSARDLSSGAKETQYF. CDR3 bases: TGCAGTGCTAGAGATCTTTCTAGCGGGGCTAAAGAGACCCAGTACTTC.

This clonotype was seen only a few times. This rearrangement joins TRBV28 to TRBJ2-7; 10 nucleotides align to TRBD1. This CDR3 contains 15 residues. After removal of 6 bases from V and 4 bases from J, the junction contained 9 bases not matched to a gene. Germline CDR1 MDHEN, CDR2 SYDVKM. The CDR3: CASRQPGQGQYEQYF. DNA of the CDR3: TGTGCCAGCAGGCAACCGGGACAGGGGCAATACGAGCAGTACTTC.

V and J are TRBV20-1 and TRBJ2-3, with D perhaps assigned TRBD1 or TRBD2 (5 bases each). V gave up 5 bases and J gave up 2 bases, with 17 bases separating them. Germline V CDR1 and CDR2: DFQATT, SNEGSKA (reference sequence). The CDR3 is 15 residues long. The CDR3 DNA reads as TGCAGTGCTGTCAGGGACCAGGCCTTCACAGATACGCAGTATTTT. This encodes CSAVRDQAFTDTQYF.

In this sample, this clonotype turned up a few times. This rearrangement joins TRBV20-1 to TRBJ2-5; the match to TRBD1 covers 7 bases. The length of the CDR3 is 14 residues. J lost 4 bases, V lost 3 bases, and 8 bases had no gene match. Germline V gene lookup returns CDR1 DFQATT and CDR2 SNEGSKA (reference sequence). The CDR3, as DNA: TGCAGTGCTAGGGATCCGGGACAGATAGAGACCCAGTACTTC. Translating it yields CSARDPGQIETQYF.

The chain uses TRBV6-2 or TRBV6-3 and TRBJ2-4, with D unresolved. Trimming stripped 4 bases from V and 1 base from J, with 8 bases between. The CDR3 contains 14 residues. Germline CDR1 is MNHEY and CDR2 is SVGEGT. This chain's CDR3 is CASSSEFAKNIQYF. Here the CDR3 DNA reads TGTGCCAGCAGTTCGGAGTTTGCCAAAAACATTCAGTACTTC.

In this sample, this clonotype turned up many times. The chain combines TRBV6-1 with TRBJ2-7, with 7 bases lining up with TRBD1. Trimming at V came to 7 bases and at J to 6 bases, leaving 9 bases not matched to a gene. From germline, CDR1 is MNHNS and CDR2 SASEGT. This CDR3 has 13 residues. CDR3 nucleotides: TGTGCCAGCATACGACAGGGTGAAGGCGAGCAGTACTTC. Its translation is CASIRQGEGEQYF.

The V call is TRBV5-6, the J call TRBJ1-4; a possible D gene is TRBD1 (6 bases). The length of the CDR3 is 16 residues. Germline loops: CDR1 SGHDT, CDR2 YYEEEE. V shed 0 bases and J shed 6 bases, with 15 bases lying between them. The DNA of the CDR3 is TGTGCCAGCAGCTTGGATGGACGGAGGGGGGATGAAAAACTGTTTTTT. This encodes CASSLDGRRGDEKLFF.

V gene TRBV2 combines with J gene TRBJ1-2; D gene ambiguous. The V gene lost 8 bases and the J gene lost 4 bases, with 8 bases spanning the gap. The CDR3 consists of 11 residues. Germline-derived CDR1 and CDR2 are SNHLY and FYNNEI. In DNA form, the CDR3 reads TGTGCCAGCCGACGCAGCTATGGCTACACCTTC. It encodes CASRRSYGYTF. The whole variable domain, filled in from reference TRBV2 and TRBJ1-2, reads EPEVTQTPSHQVTQMGQEVILRCVPISNHLYFYWYRQILGQKVEFLVSFYNNEISEKSEIFDDQFSVERPDGSNFTLKIRSTKLEDSAMYFCASRRSYGYTFGSGTRLTVV.

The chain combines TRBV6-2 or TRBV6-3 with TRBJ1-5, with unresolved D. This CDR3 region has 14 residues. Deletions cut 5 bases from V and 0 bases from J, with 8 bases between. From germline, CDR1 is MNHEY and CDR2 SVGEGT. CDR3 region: CASSTEHSNQPQHF. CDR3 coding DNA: TGTGCCAGCAGTACCGAACATAGCAATCAGCCCCAGCATTTT.

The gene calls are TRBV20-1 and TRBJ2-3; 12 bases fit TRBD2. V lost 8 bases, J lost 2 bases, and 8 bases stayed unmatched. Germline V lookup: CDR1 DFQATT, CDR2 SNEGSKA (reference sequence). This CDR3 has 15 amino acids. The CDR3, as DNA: TGCAGTCTCCTCGGACTAGCGGGGATCACAGATACGCAGTATTTT. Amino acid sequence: CSLLGLAGITDTQYF.

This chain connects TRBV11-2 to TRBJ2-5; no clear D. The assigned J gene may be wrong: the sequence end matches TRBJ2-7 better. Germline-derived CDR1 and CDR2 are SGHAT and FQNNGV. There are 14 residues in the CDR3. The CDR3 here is CASSLEPHGNEQYF. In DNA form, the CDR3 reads TGTGCCAGCAGCTTAGAGCCGCATGGGAACGAGCAGTACTTC.

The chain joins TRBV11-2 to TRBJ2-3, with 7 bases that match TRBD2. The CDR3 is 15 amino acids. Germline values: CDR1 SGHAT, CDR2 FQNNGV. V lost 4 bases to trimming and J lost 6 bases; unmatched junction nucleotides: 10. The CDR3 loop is CASSSSAGKADTQYF. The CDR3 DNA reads TGTGCCAGCAGCTCCTCAGCGGGAAAAGCGGATACGCAGTATTTT.